The clone carrying this TCR beta chain was detected a few times. This specimen comes from a study of blood T cell repertoires in COVID-19. Turning to the study itself: T cells, B-cell-depleted T cells, or PBMCs provided the cDNA or gDNA that served as material.

Looked up from germline, CDR1 is SGDLS and CDR2 is YYNGEE. The CDR3 spans 15 residues. V dropped 2 bases and J dropped 3 bases, with 12 bases sitting between them. Ages ranged from roughly 18 to 100 years, with residence in 24 US areas. Assignment of participants to cohorts was predicated upon participant-reported clinical history. Profiling relied on immunoSEQ multiplex PCR, and the TCRdb table lists in-frame clones only, not all of them. Here the sample spans 180,000 or so clones, 80% being singletons. The source of this sequence is a man aged 55-75 years who had been exposed to COVID-19. The rearrangement uses TRBV9 and TRBJ2-1; D might be TRBD2 (6 bases). Sequencing was performed on PBMCs or T cells enriched from blood (not recorded which). Written as DNA, the CDR3 is TGTGCCAGCAGCGTGACCGGGACTCACTACAATGAGCAGTTCTTC. It yields the protein CASSVTGTHYNEQFF.